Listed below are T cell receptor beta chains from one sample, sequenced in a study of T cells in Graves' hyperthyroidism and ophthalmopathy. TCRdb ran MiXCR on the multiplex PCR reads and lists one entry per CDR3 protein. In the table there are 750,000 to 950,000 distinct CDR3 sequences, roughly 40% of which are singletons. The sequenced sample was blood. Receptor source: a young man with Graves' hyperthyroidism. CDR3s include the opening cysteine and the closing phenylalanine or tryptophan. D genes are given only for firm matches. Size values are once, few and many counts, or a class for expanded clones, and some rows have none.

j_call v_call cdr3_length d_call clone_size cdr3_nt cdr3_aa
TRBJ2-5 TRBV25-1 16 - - TGTGCCAGCAGTGACTTCTCCGGACTACTGGGGGAGACCCAGTACTTC CASSDFSGLLGETQYF
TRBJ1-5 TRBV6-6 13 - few TGTGCCAGCAGGGACAGCCAGGATCAGCCCCAGCATTTT CASRDSQDQPQHF
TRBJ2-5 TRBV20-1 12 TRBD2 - TGCAGTGGGGAGGGGCTTCAAGAGACCCAGTACTTC CSGEGLQETQYF
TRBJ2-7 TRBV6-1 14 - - TGTGCCAGCAGTGTGAGGATCATCTCCAACGAGCAGTACTTC CASSVRIISNEQYF
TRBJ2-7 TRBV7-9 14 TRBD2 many TGTGCCAGCAGCCGTAGCGGGATCCTCTACGAGCAGTACTTC CASSRSGILYEQYF
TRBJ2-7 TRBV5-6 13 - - TGTGCCAGCAGCCTGTTCGAGACTGGCGAGCAGTACTTC CASSLFETGEQYF
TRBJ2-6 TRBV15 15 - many TGTGCCACCAGCGGCGGTATCTCTGGGGCCAACGTCCTGACTTTC CATSGGISGANVLTF
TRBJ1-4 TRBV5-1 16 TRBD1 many TGCGCCAGCAGCCTCCGGACAGGACCAACTAATGAAAAACTGTTTTTT CASSLRTGPTNEKLFF
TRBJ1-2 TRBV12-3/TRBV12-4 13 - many TGTGCCAGCAGCCCGACCAGCTTGGGTGGCTACACCTTC CASSPTSLGGYTF
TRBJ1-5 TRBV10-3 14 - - TGTGCCATCAGTCCGAAGGGGGTCGGACAGCCCCAGCATTTT CAISPKGVGQPQHF
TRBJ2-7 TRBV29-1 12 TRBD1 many TGCAGCGTTAAGGGGACAGGGAACGAGCAGTACTTC CSVKGTGNEQYF
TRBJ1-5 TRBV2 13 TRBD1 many TGTGCCAGCAGTAAACAGGGGGTTCAGCCCCAGCATTTT CASSKQGVQPQHF
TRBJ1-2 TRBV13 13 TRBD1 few TGTGCCAGTGCACCGGGACAGGTCTATGGCTACACCTTC CASAPGQVYGYTF
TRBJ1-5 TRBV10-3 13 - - TGTGCCATCAGTCTGGGGACGAATCAGCCCCAGCATTTT CAISLGTNQPQHF
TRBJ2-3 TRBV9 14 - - TGTGCCAGCAGCACCTCACCGGGCACAGATACGCAGTATTTT CASSTSPGTDTQYF
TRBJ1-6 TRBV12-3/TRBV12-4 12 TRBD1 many TGTGCCAGCAGTTACAGGGGGTTACCCCTCCACTTT CASSYRGLPLHF
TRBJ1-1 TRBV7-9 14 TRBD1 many TGTGCCAGCAGCACAGGACAGGGTGACACTGAAGCTTTCTTT CASSTGQGDTEAFF
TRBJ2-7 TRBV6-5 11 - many TGTGCCAGCAGGGAGGGCTACGAGCAGTACTTC CASREGYEQYF
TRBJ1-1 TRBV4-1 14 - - TGCGCCAGCAGCCAAGGTGTGAAGAACACTGAAGCTTTCTTT CASSQGVKNTEAFF
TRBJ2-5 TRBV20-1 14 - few TGCAGTGCTTTACCGGAGTTAGGGAAGGGGACCCAGTACTTC CSALPELGKGTQYF
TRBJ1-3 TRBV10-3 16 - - TGTGCCAGCAGTTACTCAGTCGAACTCTCTGGAAACACCATATATTTT CASSYSVELSGNTIYF
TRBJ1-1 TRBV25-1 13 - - TGTGCCAGCGGGATCGACATGAACACTGAAGCTTTCTTT CASGIDMNTEAFF
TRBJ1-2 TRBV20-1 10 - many TGCAGTGCCAAAGGGGGTGGCTACACCTTC CSAKGGGYTF
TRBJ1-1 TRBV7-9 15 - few TGTGCCAGCAGCTCACCGGGACCTGTGAACACTGAAGCTTTCTTT CASSSPGPVNTEAFF
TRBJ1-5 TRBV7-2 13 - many TGTGCCAGCAGCTCGGACAGAAATCAGCCCCAGCATTTT CASSSDRNQPQHF
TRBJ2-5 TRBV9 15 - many TGTGCCAGCAGCGTTAGCCCCGGACATCAAGAGACCCAGTACTTC CASSVSPGHQETQYF
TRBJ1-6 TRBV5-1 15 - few TGTGCCAGCAGCTTAATCACCGGGAATAATTCACCCCTCCACTTT CASSLITGNNSPLHF
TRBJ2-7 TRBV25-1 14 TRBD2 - TGTGCCATCAGTGAGCCGGGGGGGCTCGGCGAGCAGTACTTC CAISEPGGLGEQYF
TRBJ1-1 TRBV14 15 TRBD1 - TGTGCCAGCACCAGGACAGGGACACCAAACACTGAAGCTTTCTTT CASTRTGTPNTEAFF
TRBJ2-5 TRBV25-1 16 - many TGTGCCAGCAGCGAGAACCACCTGGACTACTCAGAGACCCAGTACTTC CASSENHLDYSETQYF
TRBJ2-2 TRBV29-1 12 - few TGCAGCGTTGGCAGGGCTACCGGGGAGCTGTTTTTT CSVGRATGELFF
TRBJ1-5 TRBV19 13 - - TGTGCCAGTATAGGGGTGTGGGATCAGCCCCAGCATTTT CASIGVWDQPQHF
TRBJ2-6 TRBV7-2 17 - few TGTGCCAGCAGCTTACTAGCGCCGGTCTCTGGGGCCAACGTCCTGACTTTC CASSLLAPVSGANVLTF
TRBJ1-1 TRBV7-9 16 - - TGTGTCAGCAGCTTAGGAGGGCAGGGGAAGAACACTGAAGCTTTCTTT CVSSLGGQGKNTEAFF